This T cell receptor (beta chain) was profiled in a study of cytomegalovirus exposure and HLA in healthy donors. The V gene lost 0 bases and the J gene lost 3 bases, with 7 bases spanning the gap. The germline gives CDR1 SGDLS, CDR2 YYNGEE. The CDR3 has 13 amino acids. TCRdb's copy holds only in-frame clones and misses some; the assay was immunoSEQ multiplex PCR. The sample carries 150,000 to 200,000 clones, roughly 84% recorded once. While the first cohort had 500 to 700 subjects, the donors belonged to the separate validation cohort of more than 95 subjects. The TCR sequence derives from a woman between 25 and 40 years old in good health and CMV-seropositive. The J gene is TRBJ2-7, the V gene TRBV9; tentatively, D is TRBD2 (5 bases). The sequencing input was PBMCs. CDR3 nucleotides: TGTGCCAGCAGCGTAGACGGGATCTACGAGCAGTACTTC. This sequence encodes CASSVDGIYEQYF.